This TCR beta chain was retrieved from a study of CD8 T cells in Susac syndrome. Study in general: Roughly eight of the sequenced Susac syndrome patients were in remission, and 5 or 6 had active disease. When blood was collected, patients with Susac syndrome were therapy-naive, were taking corticosteroids, or were receiving intravenous immunoglobulin alone.

The RNA input was roughly 0.5 to 1 ug, and it was reverse transcribed with random hexamers. An immunoSEQ multiplex PCR generated amplified TCR beta CDR3 products spanning 54 Vbeta and 13 Jbeta. In TCRdb, the immunoSEQ multiplex PCR reads were re-called with MiXCR into one record per CDR3 protein. The table has some 96,000 distinct CDR3 sequences, around 94% seen once. In germline, CDR1 is SGHDN, CDR2 FVKESK. The CDR3 has 14 residues. The V end lost 4 bases, the J end lost 7 bases, and 11 bases lay between the germline ends. Sequencing of TCR beta drew on CD8+ and CD4+ T cells from blood. The receptor's source is a human donor with Susac syndrome. The sample was CD4+ T cells from PBMCs. The J gene is TRBJ1-6, the V gene TRBV14; no firm D call. The CDR3 nucleotides read TGTGCCAGCAGCCTCAGGACGACCAATTCACCCCTCCACTTT. The encoded protein is CASSLRTTNSPLHF.